This T cell receptor (beta chain) originates from a study of T cell responses to AZD1222 COVID-19 vaccine. Whole-study findings and limits: A mostly white British donor set with more females was recruited, and clonal diversity was possibly underestimated. Two AZD1222 doses significantly raised spike-specific TCR breadth and depth over controls.

Germline V gene sequence: CDR1 SGHNT, CDR2 YYREEE (reference sequence). The CDR3 totals 15 residues. Trimming at V came to 7 bases and at J to 5 bases, leaving 4 bases not matched to a gene. For this clone: What it recognizes is unknown.

This table comes from immunoSEQ multiplex PCR, and its TCRdb copy is limited to in-frame clones, with some not included. The sample has roughly 120,000 clones, around 85% seen once. This TCR was sampled from an adult in good health. The chain couples TRBV5-4 to TRBJ2-2; 14 nucleotides match TRBD2. The sample in question was peripheral blood, obtained on day 0 of MenACWY control vaccination. The CDR3 is CASAGTSGGTGELFF. The CDR3 coding sequence is TGTGCCAGCGCCGGGACTAGCGGGGGAACCGGGGAGCTGTTTTTT.